This T cell receptor (beta chain) was documented in a study of shared clonotypes between healthy human individuals. Looking at the study overall: Two women and three men aged 18 to 49 made up the donors.

In this sample, this clone turned up a few times. Antigen unknown. Sorted-subset replicate PCRs used about 0.2 ug of genomic DNA. This amount corresponded to 30,000 to 35,000 T cell genomes. Clones were read by immunoSEQ multiplex PCR, and TCRdb kept only the in-frame ones, dropping some. This table holds millions of clones, approximately 93% found once. Germline CDR1 SGDLS, CDR2 YYNGEE. V dropped 0 bases and J dropped 3; count of bases not matched to a gene: 6. The CDR3 extends over 16 amino acids. Study-level findings and limits: At large depth, rarefaction still showed sorted-subset sequencing to be incomplete. Generation of non-shared clonotypes was less probable than generation of clonotypes shared by all four donors.

This rearrangement joins TRBV9 to TRBJ1-1, with 9 bases lining up with TRBD1. Sequences were obtained from naive CD4+ T cells from PBMCs. Stated subset: CD45RA+ positively selected. The receptor was derived from a man younger than 35 in good health. Some clones in this sample may be carry-over from other donors' samples. CDR3 sequence (DNA): TGTGCCAGCAGCGTAGGATTGACAGGGGGGGACACTGAAGCTTTCTTT. Protein: CASSVGLTGGDTEAFF.